The 15 T cell receptor beta chains below were found in one sample sequenced in a study of T cell responses to AZD1222 COVID-19 vaccine. Only in-frame clones appear in the TCRdb table, and some are missing; sequencing was by immunoSEQ multiplex PCR. Of around 130,000 clones listed, roughly 84% are singletons. The material was peripheral blood, obtained on day 0 of AZD1222 vaccination. Every receptor here comes from an adult in good health.

V and J are TRBV19 and TRBJ2-5; D may correspond to TRBD1 or TRBD2 (6 bases each). CDR3 length: 13 residues. V gave up 7 bases and J gave up 5 bases, with 14 bases separating them. Germline V gene sequence: CDR1 LNHDA, CDR2 SQIVND (reference sequence). The CDR3 protein is CASTPTGRETQYF. CDR3 nucleotide sequence: TGTGCCAGTACCCCTACAGGGAGGGAGACCCAGTACTTC.

This clone appeared once. V usage is TRBV4-1 and J usage is TRBJ2-7; a weak D match, TRBD1 (5 bases). The CDR3 consists of 15 residues. V lost 4 bases, J lost 3 bases, and 16 bases lay in between. Germline assignment: CDR1 MGHRA and CDR2 YSYEKL. The DNA for the CDR3 is TGCGCCAGCAGCCTTCAAGGGGCCACCGTCTACGAGCAGTACTTC. This gives the protein CASSLQGATVYEQYF.

The chain is built from TRBV12-3 or TRBV12-4 and TRBJ1-2; 8 nucleotides line up with TRBD1. There are 12 residues in the CDR3. Germline trimming cut 8 bases from V and 6 bases from J; bases unmatched to any gene: 5. This CDR3 reads CASGTGGHGYTF. The CDR3 bases are TGTGCCAGCGGTACAGGGGGTCATGGCTACACCTTC.

V usage is TRBV28 and J usage is TRBJ2-5; D might be TRBD1 or TRBD2, each matching 5 bases. V lost 5 bases and J lost 9, with 16 bases in between. Germline values: CDR1 MDHEN, CDR2 SYDVKM. The length of the CDR3 is 13 residues. CDR3 in DNA: TGTGCCAGCAGTGACGGGGCGGAATCGTCCCAGTACTTC. Encoded protein: CASSDGAESSQYF.

V and J are TRBV19 and TRBJ1-2; D gene ambiguous. The V gene's germline CDR1 is LNHDA and CDR2 SQIVND (reference sequence). The CDR3 has 16 amino acids. Trimming shortened V by 1 base and J by 4 bases, and 16 bases separated the two germline ends. CDR3 sequence reads: CASSIGWSPDRYGYTF. CDR3 DNA sequence: TGTGCCAGTAGTATAGGTTGGTCTCCAGACCGCTATGGCTACACCTTC.

V and J are TRBV7-8 and TRBJ1-2, with 9 bases fitting TRBD1. This CDR3 spans 16 amino acids. The ends lost 1 base at V and 1 base at J; junction bases unmatched: 4. Germline V gene data show CDR1 as SGHVS and CDR2 as FQNEAQ. The CDR3 spells CASSLGRQGDNYGYTF. Written as DNA, the CDR3 is TGTGCCAGCAGCTTAGGGAGACAGGGGGATAACTATGGCTACACCTTC.

This clone was counted a single time. The V and J genes are TRBV4-1 and TRBJ2-7; 9 positions agree with TRBD2. Germline CDR1 MGHRA, CDR2 YSYEKL. The CDR3 totals 16 residues. Unmatched junction bases numbered 3, after V lost 0 bases and J lost 0 bases. For the CDR3, the DNA is TGCGCCAGCAGCCAAGAAGTTAGCGGGGGCTCCTACGAGCAGTACTTC. It encodes CASSQEVSGGSYEQYF.

The chain is built from TRBV12-3 or TRBV12-4 and TRBJ1-2; no clear D gene. This CDR3 has 13 residues. The germline V and J ends were trimmed by 6 bases and 6 bases, with 14 bases remaining between them. This CDR3 is CASRNQDRDGYTF. DNA for the CDR3: TGTGCCAGCAGGAACCAGGATCGGGATGGCTACACCTTC.

This rearrangement joins TRBV3-1 (or the pseudogene TRBV3-2) to TRBJ1-2, with 7 bases identical to TRBD1. The trim removed 4 bases at V and 4 bases at J, leaving 3 bases unmatched. CDR1 and CDR2 from the germline V gene are LGHDT and YNNKEL (reference sequence). The CDR3 runs to 13 residues. This CDR3 is CASSRDRGYGYTF. The CDR3 nucleotides are TGTGCCAGCAGCCGGGACAGAGGCTATGGCTACACCTTC.

The CDR3 nucleotides are TGTGCCAGTAGTTCGGAATTTAGCAATCAGCCCCAGCATTTT. Amino acids: CASSSEFSNQPQHF. The gene calls are TRBV19 and TRBJ1-5; D is unresolved. V was shortened by 5 bases and J by 0 bases, with 8 bases between the two germline ends. The CDR3 length is 14 residues. Germline V gives CDR1 LNHDA, CDR2 SQIVND (reference sequence).

About this clone itself: A much larger clone lies one base from this, so it may be a read error. This sequence joins TRBV7-8 and TRBJ1-1; D call uncertain. CDR1 is SGHVS, CDR2 FQNEAQ, per germline. The CDR3 covers 13 residues. V was cut by 3 bases and J by 0 bases, with 5 bases left in between. The CDR3 DNA reads TGTGCCAGCAGCTTCACACTGAACACTGAAGCTTTCTTT. Translating gives CASSFTLNTEAFF.

The chain recombines TRBV3-1 (or the pseudogene TRBV3-2) with TRBJ1-4; D is ambiguous. Germline CDR1 LGHDT, CDR2 YNNKEL (reference sequence). V dropped 1 base and J dropped 10 bases, with 10 bases sitting between them. The CDR3 consists of 13 residues. CDR3 in amino acids: CASSQALEAKLFF. CDR3 coding DNA: TGTGCCAGCAGCCAAGCGCTAGAGGCAAAACTGTTTTTT.

The J gene is TRBJ2-7, the V gene TRBV5-1; D perhaps matches TRBD2 (5 bases). Germline CDR1 SGHRS, CDR2 YFSETQ. The CDR3 covers 15 residues. Trimming removed 0 bases at V and 4 bases at J, with 14 bases between. CDR3 coding DNA: TGCGCCAGCAGCTTGGACGGACCGGACTTTTACGAGCAGTACTTC. It translates to CASSLDGPDFYEQYF.

This sequence joins TRBV28 and TRBJ2-2, with 8 nucleotides matching TRBD2. The CDR3 is 14 residues long. The J segment lost 6 bases and the V segment lost 8 bases, leaving 8 bases of the junction unmatched. Germline assignment: CDR1 MDHEN and CDR2 SYDVKM. The CDR3 bases are TGTGCCAGCCGGCGGGAGGTACGATCCGGGGAGCTGTTTTTT. Translating it yields CASRREVRSGELFF.

In its sample, this clone was seen a few times. Mismatch with germline at one junction end may stem from a read error. V and J are TRBV28 and TRBJ2-3, with TRBD2 identical over 15 bases. The germline V gene has CDR1 MDHEN and CDR2 SYDVKM. There are 17 residues in the CDR3. As DNA, the CDR3 is TGTGCCAGCAGCTCCGGAGGGACAGCGGGACTAGCGGGGGGCGTAGAGTTT. Protein sequence: CASSSGGTAGLAGGVEF. Based on the CDR3 plus reference TRBV28 and TRBJ2-3, the full variable domain is DVKVTQSSRYLVKRTGEKVFLECVQDMDHENMFWYRQDPGLGLRLIYFSYDVKMKEKGDIPEGYSVSREKKERFSLILESASTNQTSMYLCASSSGGTAGLAGGVEFGPGTRLTVL.